This T cell receptor beta chain was retrieved from a study of T cells in tuberculosis. The study, taken as a whole, reports: Some low-affinity tetramer-binding T cells may be absent from this sample.

Cells were sorted from thawed PBMC rested overnight and stained with GMM-loaded CD1B tetramer, viability dye and anti-CD3. CD1B tetramers were loaded with Rhodococcus equi-derived C32 glucose monomycolate. This CDR3 contains 15 residues. Per germline, CDR1 LNHDA and CDR2 SQIVND (reference sequence). With 1 base clipped from V and 1 base from J, the junction kept 3 bases outside the gene matches. On this clone itself: Distinct nucleotide sequences in the sample also encode this CDR3.

Sequencing of TCR-alpha and TCR-beta chains was unpaired. Data came from immunoSEQ multiplex PCR; TCRdb stores just in-frame clones and leaves some out. The sample consists of tens of thousands of clones, around 90% of them appearing once. What was sequenced was CD1b-GMM tetramer-negative cells sorted from PBMCs. The clonotype was recovered from an adult woman with latent tuberculosis. The chain joins TRBV19 to TRBJ2-5; 7 nucleotides align to TRBD1. The CDR3, as DNA: TGTGCCAGTAGTATAGGAGGACAGGTCCAAGAGACCCAGTACTTC. As protein: CASSIGGQVQETQYF.